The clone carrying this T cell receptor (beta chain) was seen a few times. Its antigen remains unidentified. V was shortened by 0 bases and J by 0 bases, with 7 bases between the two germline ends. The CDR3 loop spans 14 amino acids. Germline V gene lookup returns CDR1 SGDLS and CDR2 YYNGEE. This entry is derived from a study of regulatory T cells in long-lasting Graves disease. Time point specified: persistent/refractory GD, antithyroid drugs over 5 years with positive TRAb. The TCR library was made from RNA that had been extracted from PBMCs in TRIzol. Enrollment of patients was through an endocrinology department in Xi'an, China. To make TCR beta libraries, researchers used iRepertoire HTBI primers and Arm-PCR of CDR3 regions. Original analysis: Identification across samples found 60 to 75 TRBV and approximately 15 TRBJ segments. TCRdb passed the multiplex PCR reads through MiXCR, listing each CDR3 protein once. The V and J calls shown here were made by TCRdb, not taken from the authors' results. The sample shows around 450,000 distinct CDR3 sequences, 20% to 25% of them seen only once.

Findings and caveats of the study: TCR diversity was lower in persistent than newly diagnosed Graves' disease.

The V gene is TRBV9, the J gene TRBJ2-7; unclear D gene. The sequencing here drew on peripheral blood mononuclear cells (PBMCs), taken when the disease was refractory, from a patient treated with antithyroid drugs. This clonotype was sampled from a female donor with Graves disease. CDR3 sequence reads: CASSVGASSYEQYF. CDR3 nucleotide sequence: TGTGCCAGCAGCGTAGGGGCCAGCTCCTACGAGCAGTACTTC.